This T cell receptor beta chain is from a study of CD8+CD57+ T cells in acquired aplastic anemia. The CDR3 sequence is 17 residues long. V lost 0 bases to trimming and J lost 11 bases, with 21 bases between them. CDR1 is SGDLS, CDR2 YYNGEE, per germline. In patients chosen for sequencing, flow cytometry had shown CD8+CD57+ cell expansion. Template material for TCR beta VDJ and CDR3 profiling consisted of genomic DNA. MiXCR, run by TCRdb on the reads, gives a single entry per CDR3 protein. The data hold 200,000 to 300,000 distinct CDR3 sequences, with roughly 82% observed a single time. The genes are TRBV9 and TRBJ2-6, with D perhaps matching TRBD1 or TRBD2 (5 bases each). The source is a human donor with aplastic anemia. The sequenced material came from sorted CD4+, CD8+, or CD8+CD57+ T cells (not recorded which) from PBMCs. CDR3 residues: CASSVVAGNTGAHVLTF. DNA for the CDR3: TGTGCCAGCAGCGTAGTGGCGGGCAACACCGGGGCGCACGTCCTGACTTTC.